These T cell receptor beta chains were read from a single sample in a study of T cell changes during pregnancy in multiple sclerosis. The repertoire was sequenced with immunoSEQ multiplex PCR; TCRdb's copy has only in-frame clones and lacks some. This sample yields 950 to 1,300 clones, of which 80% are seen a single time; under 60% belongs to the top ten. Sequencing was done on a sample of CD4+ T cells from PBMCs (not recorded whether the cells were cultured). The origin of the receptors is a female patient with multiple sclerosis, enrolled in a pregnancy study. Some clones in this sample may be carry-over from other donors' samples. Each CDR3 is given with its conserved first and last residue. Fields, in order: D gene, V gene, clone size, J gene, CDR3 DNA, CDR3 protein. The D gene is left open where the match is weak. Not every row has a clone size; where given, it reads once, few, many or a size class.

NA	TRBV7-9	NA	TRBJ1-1	TGTGCCAGCAGCCCGGGATCGGGGGGCACTGAAGCTTTCTTT	CASSPGSGGTEAFF
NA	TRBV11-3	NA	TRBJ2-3	TGTGCCAGCAGCTTACAGGGGGATACGCAGTATTTT	CASSLQGDTQYF
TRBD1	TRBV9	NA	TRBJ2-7	TGTGCCAGCAGCGTCGACAGGGGGCGCTATCCGGACGAGCAGTACTTC	CASSVDRGRYPDEQYF
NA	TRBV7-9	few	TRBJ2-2	TGTGCCAGCAGCTCGGGGGTTAGGGAGCTGTTTTTT	CASSSGVRELFF
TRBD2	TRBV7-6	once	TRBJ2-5	TGTGCCAGCAGCTCGACTAGCGGGGGGCCGGGGGAGACCCAGTACTTC	CASSSTSGGPGETQYF
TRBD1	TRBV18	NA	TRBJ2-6	TGTGCCAGCTCAGGGACAGGGGGCGCTAAGGACGGGGCCAACGTCCTGACTTTC	CASSGTGGAKDGANVLTF
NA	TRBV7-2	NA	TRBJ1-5	TGTGCCAGCAGGTTTACAGGAGATCAGCCCCAGCATTTT	CASRFTGDQPQHF
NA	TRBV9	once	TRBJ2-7	TGTGCCAGCAGCGGACGGCCAACCGGCCCCTACGAGCAGTACTTC	CASSGRPTGPYEQYF
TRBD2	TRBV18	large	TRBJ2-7	TGTGCCAGCGCGACTAGCGGGAGACTAAACTACGAGCAGTACTTC	CASATSGRLNYEQYF
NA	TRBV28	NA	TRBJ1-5	TGTGCCAGCAGTTTTCGTCGCACAGGGTCCCCGGGGGATCAGCCCCAGCATTTT	CASSFRRTGSPGDQPQHF
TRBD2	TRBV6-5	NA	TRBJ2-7	TGTGCCAGTCTGACTAGCGGGAGAGGCGAGCAGTACTTC	CASLTSGRGEQYF
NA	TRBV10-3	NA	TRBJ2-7	TGTGCCATCAGCCGGGACTCCTTC	CAISRDSF
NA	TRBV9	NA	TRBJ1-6	TGTGCCAGCAGCGTAAAATGGCGGAGGCATTCACCCCTCCACTTT	CASSVKWRRHSPLHF
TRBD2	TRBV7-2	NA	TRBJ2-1	TGTGCCAGCAGTTTTAGCGGGGGACCGGCTTACAATGAGCAGTTCTTC	CASSFSGGPAYNEQFF
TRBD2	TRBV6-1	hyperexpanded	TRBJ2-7	TGTGCCAGTCTGACTAGCGGGAGAGGCGAGCAGTACTTC	CASLTSGRGEQYF
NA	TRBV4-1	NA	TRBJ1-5	TGCGCCAGCAGCCATAGGATAGGTCCCCTGGGCAATCAGCCCCAGCATTTT	CASSHRIGPLGNQPQHF
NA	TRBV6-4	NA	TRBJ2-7	TGTGCCAGCAGCTCCGACAGCTTCAGCTCCTACGAGCAGTACTTC	CASSSDSFSSYEQYF
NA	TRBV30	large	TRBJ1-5	TGTGCCTGGAGCCTCTTGGGCATGAGACAGCCCCAGCATTTT	CAWSLLGMRQPQHF
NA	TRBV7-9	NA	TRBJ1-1	TGTGCCAGCAGCTTCGGGGACGAAGCTTTCTTT	CASSFGDEAFF
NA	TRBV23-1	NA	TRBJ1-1	TGCGCCAGCAGTCTTACCTGGGGGGGGGCTGGGCCGTGTACTGAAGCTTTCTTT	CASSLTWGGAGPCTEAFF
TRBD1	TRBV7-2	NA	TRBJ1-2	TGTGCCAGCAGCCCTAGGACAGGGTATCATGGCTACACCTTC	CASSPRTGYHGYTF
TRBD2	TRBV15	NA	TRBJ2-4	TGTGCCACCAGCAGAGAGGCGGGAGAACCCAAAAACATTCAGTACTTC	CATSREAGEPKNIQYF
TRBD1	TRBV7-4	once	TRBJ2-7	TGTGCCAGCAGTTATACGGGGACAGGCTCCTACGAGCAGTACTTC	CASSYTGTGSYEQYF
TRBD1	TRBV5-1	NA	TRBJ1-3	TGCGCCAGCAGCCCGTGGACAGGGGGCTCAAACACCATATATTTT	CASSPWTGGSNTIYF
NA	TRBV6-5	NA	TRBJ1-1	TGTGCCAGCAGAACGAACACTGAAGCTTTCTTT	CASRTNTEAFF
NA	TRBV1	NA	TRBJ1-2	TGCACCAGCAGGGTTATGCGTTTGTTGCGAAAGACCTATGGCTACACCTTC	CTSRVMRLLRKTYGYTF
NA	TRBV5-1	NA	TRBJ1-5	TGCGCCAGCAGCTCCTTGGGAGATCAGCCCCAGCATTTT	CASSSLGDQPQHF
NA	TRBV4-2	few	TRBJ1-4	TGTGCCAGCAGCCAAGAGCAGGCAGGGATGAAACTGTTTTTT	CASSQEQAGMKLFF
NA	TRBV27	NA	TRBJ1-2	TGTGCCAGCAGTTTTTTCAGGGAGAGTAACTATGGCTACACCTTC	CASSFFRESNYGYTF
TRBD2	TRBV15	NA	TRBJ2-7	TGTGCCACCAGCAGAGATCTAGCGGGACTAGCCGTAGGGACCTACGAGCAGTACTTC	CATSRDLAGLAVGTYEQYF
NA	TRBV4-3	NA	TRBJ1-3	TGCGCCAGCAGCCAAGGATTCTCGCAGGCGGCCACCATATATTTT	CASSQGFSQAATIYF
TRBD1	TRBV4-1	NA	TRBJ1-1	TGCGCCAGCAGCCTCAGGGGGAAGAACACTGAAGCTTTCTTT	CASSLRGKNTEAFF
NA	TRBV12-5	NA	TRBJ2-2	TGTGCTAGTGGTTTCGGAACAGGGAGCATGAACACCGGGGAGCTGTTTTTT	CASGFGTGSMNTGELFF
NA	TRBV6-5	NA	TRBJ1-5	TGTGCCAGCAGTTACTTAGGGTCGGGTCAGCCCCAGCATTTT	CASSYLGSGQPQHF
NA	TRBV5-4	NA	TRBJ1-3	TGTGCCCGATCCCGACGTTTCTACCACTCTGGAAACACCATATATTTT	CARSRRFYHSGNTIYF